Sequencing of this TCR beta chain was carried out in a study of cytomegalovirus exposure and HLA in healthy donors. Study-level points and caveats: Later findings reportedly placed an Asian-associated ancestry cluster below the roughly 700-donor mean for N-insertions. Reports state that TCR beta sequences accurately predicted most subjects' HLA-A and HLA-B alleles. What a later analysis showed was that several of the most significant clusters appeared linked to common viral pathogens.

Trimming at V came to 3 bases and at J to 7 bases, leaving 12 bases not matched to a gene. The germline V gene has CDR1 SGDLS and CDR2 YYNGEE. There are 15 residues in the CDR3. Donors counted as nominally healthy when sampled, yet unrecorded immune exposures were likely. Primers: 60 Vbeta forward and 13 Jbeta reverse. TCRdb's copy holds only in-frame clones and misses some; the assay was immunoSEQ multiplex PCR. This sample's table has some 130,000 clones. To note about this clone: What it recognizes is unknown.

This clonotype was sampled from an older woman in good health and CMV-seronegative. Sequences were obtained from PBMCs. The V and J genes are TRBV9 and TRBJ2-7; 8 nucleotides agree with TRBD2. The CDR3 DNA follows: TGTGCCAGCAGCGAGAGCGGGGGCCTGACGGTAGAGCAGTACTTC. This translates into CASSESGGLTVEQYF.